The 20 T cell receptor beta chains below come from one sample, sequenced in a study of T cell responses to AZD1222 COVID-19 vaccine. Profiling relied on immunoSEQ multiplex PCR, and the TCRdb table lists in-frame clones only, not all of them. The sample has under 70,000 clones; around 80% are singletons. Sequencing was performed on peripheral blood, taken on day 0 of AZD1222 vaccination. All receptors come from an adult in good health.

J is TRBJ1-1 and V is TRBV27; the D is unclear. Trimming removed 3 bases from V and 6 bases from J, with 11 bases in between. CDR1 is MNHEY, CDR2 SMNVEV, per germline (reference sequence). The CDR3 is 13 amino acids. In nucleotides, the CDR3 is TGTGCCAGCAGTTTCGGGATTAGGGCTGAAGCTTTCTTT. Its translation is CASSFGIRAEAFF.

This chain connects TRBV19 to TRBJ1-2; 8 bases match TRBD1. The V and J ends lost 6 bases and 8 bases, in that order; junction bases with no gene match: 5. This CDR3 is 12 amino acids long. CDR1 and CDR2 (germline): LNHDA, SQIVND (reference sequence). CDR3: CASSLTGAGYTF. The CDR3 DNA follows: TGTGCCAGTAGCCTGACAGGGGCGGGCTACACCTTC.

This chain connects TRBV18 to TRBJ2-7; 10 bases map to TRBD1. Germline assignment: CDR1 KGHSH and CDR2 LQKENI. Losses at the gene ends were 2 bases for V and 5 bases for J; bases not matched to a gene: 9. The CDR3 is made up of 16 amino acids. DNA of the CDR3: TGTGCCAGCTCACCAATCCGGGACAGGGGAACTAACGAGCAGTACTTC. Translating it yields CASSPIRDRGTNEQYF.

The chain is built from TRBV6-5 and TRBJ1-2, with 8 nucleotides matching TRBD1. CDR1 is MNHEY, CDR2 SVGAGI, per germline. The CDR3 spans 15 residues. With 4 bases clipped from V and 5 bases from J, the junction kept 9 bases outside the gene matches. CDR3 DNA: TGTGCCAGCAGTTCCGGGACAGGCCATCCTTATGGCTACACCTTC. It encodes CASSSGTGHPYGYTF.

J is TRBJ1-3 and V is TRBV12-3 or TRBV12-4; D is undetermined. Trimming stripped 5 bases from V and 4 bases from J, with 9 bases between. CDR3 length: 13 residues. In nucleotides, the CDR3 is TGTGCCAGCAGTCCCCGAGGCGGAAACACCATATATTTT. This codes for CASSPRGGNTIYF.

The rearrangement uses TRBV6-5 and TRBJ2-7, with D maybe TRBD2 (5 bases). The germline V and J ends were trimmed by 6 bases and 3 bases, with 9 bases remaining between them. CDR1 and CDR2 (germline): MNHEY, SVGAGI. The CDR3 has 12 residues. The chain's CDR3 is CASSRTSYEQYF. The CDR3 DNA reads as TGTGCCAGCAGCCGAACTAGCTACGAGCAGTACTTC.

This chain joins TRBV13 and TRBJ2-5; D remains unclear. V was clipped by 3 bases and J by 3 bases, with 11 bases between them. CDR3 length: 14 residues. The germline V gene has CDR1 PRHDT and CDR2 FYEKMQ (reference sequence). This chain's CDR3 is CASSFSGRKETQYF. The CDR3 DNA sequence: TGTGCCAGCAGCTTTTCCGGCAGGAAAGAGACCCAGTACTTC.

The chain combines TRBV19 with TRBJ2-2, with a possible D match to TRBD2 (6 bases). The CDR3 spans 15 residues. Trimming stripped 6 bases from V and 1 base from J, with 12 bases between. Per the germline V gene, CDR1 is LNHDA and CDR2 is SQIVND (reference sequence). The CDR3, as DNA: TGTGCCAGTAGAAAGGGACTCGAGAACACCGGGGAGCTGTTTTTT. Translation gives CASRKGLENTGELFF.

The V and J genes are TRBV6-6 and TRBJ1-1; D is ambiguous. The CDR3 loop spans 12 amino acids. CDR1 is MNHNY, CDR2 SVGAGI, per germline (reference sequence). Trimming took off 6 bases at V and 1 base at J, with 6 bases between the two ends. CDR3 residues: CASRPRNTEAFF. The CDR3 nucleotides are TGTGCCAGCAGACCCAGGAACACTGAAGCTTTCTTT.

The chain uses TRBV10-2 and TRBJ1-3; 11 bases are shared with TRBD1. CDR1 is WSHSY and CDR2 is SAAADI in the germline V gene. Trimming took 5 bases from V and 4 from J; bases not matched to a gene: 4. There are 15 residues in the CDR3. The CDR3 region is CASSPWTGGGNTIYF. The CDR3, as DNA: TGCGCCAGCAGTCCCTGGACAGGGGGCGGAAACACCATATATTTT.

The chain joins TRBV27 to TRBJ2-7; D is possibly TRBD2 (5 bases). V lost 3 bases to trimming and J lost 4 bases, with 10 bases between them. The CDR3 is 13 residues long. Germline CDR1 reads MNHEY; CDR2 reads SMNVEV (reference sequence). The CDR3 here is CASSFSGKYEQYF. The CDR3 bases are TGTGCCAGCAGTTTCAGCGGCAAATACGAGCAGTACTTC.

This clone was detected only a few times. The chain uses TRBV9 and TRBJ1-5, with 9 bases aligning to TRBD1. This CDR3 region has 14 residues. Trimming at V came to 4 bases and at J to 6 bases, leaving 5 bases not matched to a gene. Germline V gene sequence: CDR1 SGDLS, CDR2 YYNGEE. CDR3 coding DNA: TGTGCCAGCAGCTCCACAGGGGGCGGTCAGCCCCAGCATTTT. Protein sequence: CASSSTGGGQPQHF.

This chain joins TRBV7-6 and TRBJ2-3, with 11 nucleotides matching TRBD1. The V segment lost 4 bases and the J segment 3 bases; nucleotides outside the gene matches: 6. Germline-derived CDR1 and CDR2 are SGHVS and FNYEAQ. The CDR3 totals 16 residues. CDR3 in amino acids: CASSWTGGWGTDTQYF. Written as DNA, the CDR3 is TGTGCCAGCAGCTGGACAGGGGGCTGGGGTACAGATACGCAGTATTTT.

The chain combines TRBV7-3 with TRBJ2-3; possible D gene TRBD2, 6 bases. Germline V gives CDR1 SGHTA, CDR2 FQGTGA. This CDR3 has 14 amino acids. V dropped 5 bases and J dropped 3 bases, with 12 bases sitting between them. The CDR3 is CASSLGTGTDTQYF. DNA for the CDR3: TGTGCCAGCAGCCTAGGGACTGGAACAGATACGCAGTATTTT.

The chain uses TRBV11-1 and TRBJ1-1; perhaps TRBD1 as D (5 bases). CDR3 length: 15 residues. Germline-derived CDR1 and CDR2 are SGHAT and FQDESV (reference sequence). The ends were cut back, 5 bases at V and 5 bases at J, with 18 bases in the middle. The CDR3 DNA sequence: TGTGCCAGCAGCCCCGTTGAGGGGTCGGTGACTGAAGCTTTCTTT. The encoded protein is CASSPVEGSVTEAFF.

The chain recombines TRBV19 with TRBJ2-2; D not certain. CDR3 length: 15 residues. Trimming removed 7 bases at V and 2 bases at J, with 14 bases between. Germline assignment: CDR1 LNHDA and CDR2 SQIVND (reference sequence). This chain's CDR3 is CASMVQALNTGELFF. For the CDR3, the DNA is TGTGCCAGTATGGTGCAGGCGTTAAACACCGGGGAGCTGTTTTTT.

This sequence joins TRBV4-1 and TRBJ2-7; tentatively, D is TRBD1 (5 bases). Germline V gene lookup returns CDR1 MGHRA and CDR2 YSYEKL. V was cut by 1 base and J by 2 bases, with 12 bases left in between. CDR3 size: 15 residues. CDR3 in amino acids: CASSQGSGPTYEQYF. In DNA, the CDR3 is TGCGCCAGCAGCCAAGGGTCAGGGCCTACCTACGAGCAGTACTTC.

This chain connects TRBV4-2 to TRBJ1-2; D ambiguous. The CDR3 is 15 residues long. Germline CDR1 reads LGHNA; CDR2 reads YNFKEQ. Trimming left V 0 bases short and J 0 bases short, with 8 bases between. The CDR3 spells CASSQEVRTNYGYTF. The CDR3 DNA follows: TGTGCCAGCAGCCAAGAGGTGCGTACTAACTATGGCTACACCTTC.

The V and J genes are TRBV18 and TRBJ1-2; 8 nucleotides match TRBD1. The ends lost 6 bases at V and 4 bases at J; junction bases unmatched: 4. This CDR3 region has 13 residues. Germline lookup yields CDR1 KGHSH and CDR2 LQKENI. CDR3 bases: TGTGCCAGCTCGGCGACAGGGGTCTATGGCTACACCTTC. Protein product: CASSATGVYGYTF.

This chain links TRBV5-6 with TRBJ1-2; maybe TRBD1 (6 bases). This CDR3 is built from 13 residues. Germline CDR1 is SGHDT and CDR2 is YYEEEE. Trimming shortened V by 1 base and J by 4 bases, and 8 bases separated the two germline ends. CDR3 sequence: CASSLYRAYGYTF. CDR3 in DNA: TGTGCCAGCAGCTTGTACAGGGCCTATGGCTACACCTTC.